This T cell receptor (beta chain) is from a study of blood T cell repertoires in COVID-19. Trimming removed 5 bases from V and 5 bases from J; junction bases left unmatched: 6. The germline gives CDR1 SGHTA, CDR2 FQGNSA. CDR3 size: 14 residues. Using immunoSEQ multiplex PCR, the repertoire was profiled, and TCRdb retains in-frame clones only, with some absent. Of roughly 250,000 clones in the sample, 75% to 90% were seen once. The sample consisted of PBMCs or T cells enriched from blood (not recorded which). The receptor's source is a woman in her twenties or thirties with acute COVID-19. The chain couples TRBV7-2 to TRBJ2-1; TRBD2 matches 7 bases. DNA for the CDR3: TGTGCCAGCAGCAGGACTAGTTCCCACAATGAGCAGTTCTTC. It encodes CASSRTSSHNEQFF.